A selection of T cell receptor beta chains follows, all from one sample in a study of T cells in Graves' hyperthyroidism and ophthalmopathy. TCRdb used MiXCR to reprocess the multiplex PCR reads, holding one entry per CDR3 protein. The table records around 420,000 distinct CDR3 sequences, about a sixth of them present only once. The sequenced sample consisted of blood. Every receptor here comes from a young woman with Graves' hyperthyroidism. The conserved cysteine and the conserved F or W are not part of the CDR3 here.

V: TRBV6-1; J: TRBJ2-7; CDR3: ASSGQDYEQY
V: TRBV27; J: TRBJ2-2; CDR3: ASSYGDTHTGELF
V: TRBV7-9; J: TRBJ2-3; CDR3: ASRPGLAGGPAVDTQY
V: TRBV2; J: TRBJ2-1; CDR3: ASSELHWEQF
V: TRBV11-2; J: TRBJ2-7; CDR3: ASSSQTGRWNEQY
V: TRBV6-1; J: TRBJ2-7; CDR3: ASSEAWDTSYEQY
V: TRBV4-1; J: TRBJ2-7; CDR3: ASSQDQSPNEQY
V: TRBV28; J: TRBJ1-5; CDR3: ASSSPPISRATNQPQH
V: TRBV20-1; J: TRBJ2-5; CDR3: SARGSGVGETQY
V: TRBV13; J: TRBJ1-2; CDR3: ASSTTGKVSNYGYT
V: TRBV27; J: TRBJ2-7; CDR3: ASDRDVSYEQY
V: TRBV28; J: TRBJ2-5; CDR3: ASSDRFQETQY
V: TRBV7-3; J: TRBJ2-1; CDR3: ASSSVAGEPYNEQF
V: TRBV20-1; J: TRBJ2-5; CDR3: SGDRGGETQY
V: TRBV29-1; J: TRBJ1-2; CDR3: SAYGYT
V: TRBV12-3/TRBV12-4; J: TRBJ2-1; CDR3: ASSSGGELAGNYNEQF
V: TRBV12-3/TRBV12-4; J: TRBJ2-5; CDR3: ASSLNLGGRETQY
V: TRBV20-1; J: TRBJ2-7; CDR3: SASPGGEVHEQY
V: TRBV24-1; J: TRBJ2-1; CDR3: ATSDALGLADEQF
V: TRBV20-1; J: TRBJ1-2; CDR3: SARDRAMSYGYT
V: TRBV6-1; J: TRBJ1-3; CDR3: ASGRGSMGSGNTIY
V: TRBV18; J: TRBJ1-2; CDR3: ASSRQGTETYGYT
V: TRBV5-1; J: TRBJ2-1; CDR3: ASRFTLAGAYNEQF
V: TRBV29-1; J: TRBJ2-7; CDR3: SVVSRGSYEQY
V: TRBV11-2; J: TRBJ1-3; CDR3: ASSSTDTIY
V: TRBV12-3/TRBV12-4; J: TRBJ2-7; CDR3: ASSFQTGPYEQY
V: TRBV12-3/TRBV12-4; J: TRBJ1-1; CDR3: ASRTGSLNTEAF
V: TRBV11-2; J: TRBJ2-1; CDR3: ASSESAGGSNEQF
V: TRBV19; J: TRBJ1-2; CDR3: ASSQGPNSYGYT
V: TRBV7-8; J: TRBJ1-1; CDR3: ASSSTSEAF
V: TRBV28; J: TRBJ2-3; CDR3: ASSAPDAQY
V: TRBV6-2/TRBV6-3; J: TRBJ1-1; CDR3: ASSYLGTATEAF
V: TRBV3-1; J: TRBJ2-6; CDR3: ASSQDKGSGANVLT
V: TRBV6-4; J: TRBJ2-5; CDR3: ASSYIGVAWGETQY
V: TRBV5-1; J: TRBJ2-7; CDR3: ASSPGLAGIYEQY
V: TRBV4-1; J: TRBJ2-6; CDR3: ASSQEGPELGGGANVLT
V: TRBV6-5; J: TRBJ1-1; CDR3: ASSYGDPGDTEAF
V: TRBV20-1; J: TRBJ2-3; CDR3: SAETGTGDTQY
V: TRBV3-1; J: TRBJ2-7; CDR3: ASSRNRDRGVYEQY
V: TRBV6-1; J: TRBJ2-5; CDR3: ASSTLAPQETQY
V: TRBV7-2; J: TRBJ2-3; CDR3: ASSLYGATDTQY
V: TRBV10-3; J: TRBJ1-1; CDR3: AIRFTDSMNTEAF
V: TRBV11-2; J: TRBJ2-3; CDR3: ASSLEPPRLRTSTDTQY
V: TRBV12-3/TRBV12-4; J: TRBJ2-1; CDR3: ASSMTWEQF
V: TRBV20-1; J: TRBJ2-2; CDR3: SAPDRGQGGELF
V: TRBV20-1; J: TRBJ1-6; CDR3: SARDTRESSPLH
V: TRBV28; J: TRBJ2-7; CDR3: ASSLTPPSSYEQY
V: TRBV28; J: TRBJ1-4; CDR3: ASRRRVAPNEKLF
V: TRBV6-1; J: TRBJ1-4; CDR3: ASSRQGSVNEKLF
V: TRBV20-1; J: TRBJ2-1; CDR3: SALNPLEQF
V: TRBV5-1; J: TRBJ1-2; CDR3: ASSLGGPERNYGYT
V: TRBV7-8; J: TRBJ1-6; CDR3: ASSLVIPTRNSPLH
V: TRBV19; J: TRBJ2-7; CDR3: ASSIGWGPYYEQY
V: TRBV20-1; J: TRBJ1-2; CDR3: SASARNYGYT
V: TRBV25-1; J: TRBJ2-7; CDR3: ASSVTSGGEQY
V: TRBV2; J: TRBJ2-3; CDR3: ASSGRGVPDTQY
V: TRBV18; J: TRBJ1-1; CDR3: ASSPSTGRTEAF
V: TRBV7-9; J: TRBJ1-1; CDR3: ASSRGVNTEAF
V: TRBV25-1; J: TRBJ1-4; CDR3: ASSEGWEGREKLF